These T cell receptor beta chains were read from a single sample in a study of glioma-infiltrating T cells after dendritic cell vaccination. The table came from immunoSEQ multiplex PCR; TCRdb's copy has only in-frame clones and leaves some out. The sample holds 55,000 to 75,000 clones, 80% to 85% seen once. Here the sequenced sample was blood, taken before dendritic cell vaccination. These receptors were collected from a human donor with glioblastoma. The conserved cysteine and the conserved F or W are not part of the CDR3 here. Fields, in order: V gene, D gene, J gene, CDR3 protein. A D gene is named only where the DNA matches it firmly.

>TRBV19|TRBD1|TRBJ1-2
ASSISDRGRGGYT
>TRBV5-1|TRBD1|TRBJ2-5
ASSLTGTAFQETQY
>TRBV6-1|.|TRBJ1-1
ASSETAGGFTEAF
>TRBV9|.|TRBJ1-1
ASSVDAWGDGTEAF
>TRBV19|TRBD1|TRBJ2-7
ASSPQGAGSINEQY
>TRBV30|.|TRBJ2-5
AWSDTGETQY
>TRBV6-5|TRBD1|TRBJ1-1
ASSSPGDRNTEAF
>TRBV28|TRBD2|TRBJ2-2
ASTPPGTRAGELF
>TRBV5-1|TRBD1|TRBJ1-2
ASSGAATGVYGYT
>TRBV2|TRBD1|TRBJ1-4
ASTVDRTNEKLF
>TRBV7-2|TRBD2|TRBJ2-5
ASSSGGSGGATQY
>TRBV7-3|.|TRBJ2-1
ASSPGEGEGSEQF
>TRBV7-3|.|TRBJ2-7
ASSLGGRVGDEQY
>TRBV7-9|.|TRBJ1-1
ASSKRQERNTEAF
>TRBV6-1|.|TRBJ1-1
ASSEAGAPVAF
>TRBV9|.|TRBJ2-1
ASNRGGAWNEQF
>TRBV27|.|TRBJ2-7
ASSSRLSSGEQY
>TRBV4-3|TRBD1|TRBJ2-7
ASSLGQGSYEQY
>TRBV4-2|.|TRBJ1-2
ASSQDRGAGSYGYT
>TRBV4-3|.|TRBJ2-3
VSSQDYLGRGGDTQY
>TRBV5-8|TRBD1|TRBJ1-5
ASSLGTGGISQPQH
>TRBV25-1|.|TRBJ1-1
ASSEGYGEYTEAF
>TRBV7-9|.|TRBJ2-1
ASSLDRELGNEQF
>TRBV2|.|TRBJ2-6
ASSELAGANVLT
>TRBV6-6|TRBD1|TRBJ2-7
ASSYSGTGPYEQY
>TRBV2|.|TRBJ1-4
ASSEGGGPNEKLF
>TRBV10-3|TRBD1|TRBJ1-1
AISPTGTGKTEAF
>TRBV29-1|TRBD1|TRBJ2-2
SVQQGADTGELF
>TRBV19|TRBD2|TRBJ2-3
ASSMRLAGGDLTDTQY